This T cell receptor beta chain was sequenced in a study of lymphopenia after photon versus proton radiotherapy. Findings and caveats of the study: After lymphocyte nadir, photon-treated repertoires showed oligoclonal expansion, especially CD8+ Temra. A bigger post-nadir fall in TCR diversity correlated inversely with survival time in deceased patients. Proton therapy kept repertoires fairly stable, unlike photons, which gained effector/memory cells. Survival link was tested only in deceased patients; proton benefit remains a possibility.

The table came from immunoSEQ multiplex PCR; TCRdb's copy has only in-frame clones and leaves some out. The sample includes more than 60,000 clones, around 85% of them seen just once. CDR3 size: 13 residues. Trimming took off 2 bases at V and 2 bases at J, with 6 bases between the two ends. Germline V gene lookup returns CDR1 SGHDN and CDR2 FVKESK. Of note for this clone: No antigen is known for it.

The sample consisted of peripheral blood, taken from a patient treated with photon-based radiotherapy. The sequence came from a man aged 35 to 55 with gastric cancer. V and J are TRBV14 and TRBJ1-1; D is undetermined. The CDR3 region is CASSQSANTEAFF. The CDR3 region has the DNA TGTGCCAGCAGCCAATCGGCCAACACTGAAGCTTTCTTT.